This record looks at one T cell receptor beta chain sequence and its context. Its antigen target is currently unknown. Base qualities were left out, and no much larger clone turns up one base away. These data originate in a study of shared clonotypes between healthy human individuals (dated by TCRdb to 2020 to 2021). Turning to the overall study: Two women and a few men aged 18 to 49 years were included in the cohort. Per donor, three plates each were used for CD4 naive and CD4 memory, two for CD8 naive, and one for CD8 memory. To estimate repertoire size and how much clonotype sharing occurs between individuals, the study deeply sequenced the blood TCR repertoires of five or six healthy adults. Different laboratories and diverse techniques were used to prepare libraries and sequence TCR repertoires, to increase sequencing depth and limit assay-specific biases. Leukapheresis yielded between about 0.9 and 10 billion PBMCs per donor. Overall results and qualifications from the work: Sampling was restricted to blood, and TCR repertoires in tissue are likely to differ from TCR repertoires in blood. Because the study included only a small number of donors, the genetic and exposure-history diversity represented was limited. Compared with non-shared clonotypes, clonotypes shared by all four sorted-subset donors had higher generation probabilities. Pairwise subsampling led to the expectation that sequencing depth would affect the degree of clonotype sharing among donors. Even with the large sequencing depth, rarefaction of the sorted-subset datasets indicated that sequencing was incomplete. Sharing across a few donors was observed for around 5% of naive CD4, over 3% of naive CD8, over 2% of memory CD4, and roughly 0.4% of memory CD8 clonotypes. Estimated clonotype richness was generally larger for naive than for memory subsets.

Deletion took 5 bases off V and 1 base off J, with a span of 14 bases between the germline ends. The CDR3 numbers 15 residues from cysteine through phenylalanine. Only the CDR3 part of the read is kept: 45 bases, read in frame from the first base. The CDR1 and CDR2 encoded by the germline V gene (reference sequence) are SEHNR and FQNEAQ. CD8 naive samples consisted of CD45RO-negative cells that were positively selected for CCR7, yielding a CD45RA+CCR7+ population without TemRA cells. Healthy HIV-negative adults with no recently reported acute infections or vaccinations were included as donors. Only Caucasian adults living in Nashville, Tennessee, USA were represented among the donors. Blood was obtained by leukapheresis, after which PBMCs were separated by Ficoll-Histopaque density gradient centrifugation and cryopreserved in liquid nitrogen vapor phase. Analytical flow cytometry was used to check the purity and quantity of each magnetically sorted T cell population. From each sorted fraction, genomic DNA was isolated and quantified by UV absorbance on a Nanodrop 2000c.

Using the deep immunoSEQ assay, TCR CDR3 regions were amplified from genomic DNA by multiplex PCR. Extracted genomic DNA from each cell subset was spread evenly across all wells of several immunoSEQ 96-well plates, with each plate serving as a replicate. For sorted subsets, 150 to 250 ng of genomic DNA, equivalent to roughly 30,000 T cell genomes, went into each replicate PCR. Purified libraries were measured with a Qubit 3.0 fluorometer, size-checked on a Bioanalyzer 2100, and measured again with the KAPA Library Quantification kit. Every immunoSEQ 96-well plate was sequenced on a dedicated single-read 150-cycle Illumina NextSeq 550 flow cell. As for the authors' bioinformatics: Because the immunoSEQ output held only junctional sequences and lacked quality scores, the filtering could not match the filtering applied to full-length reads. Sequences were annotated with PyIR, a Python wrapper for IgBLAST v1.9, using IMGT germline references to assign V/J genes and CDR3. Reads were removed for weak V/J assignments (E-value above 1e-6), missing CDR3, stop codons, out-of-frame junctions, or ambiguous translated residues. V3J clonotypes were defined by identical inferred V gene, J gene, and CDR3 amino acid sequence. Percentage overlap between repertoires was computed as shared unique clonotypes divided by the size of the smaller repertoire. Richness of each repertoire was evaluated using RTK rarefaction, the Chao1 estimator, and Recon v2.1 estimates of unobserved clonotypes. OLGA was used to compute generation probabilities for all TCRbeta clonotypes that the gDNA method yielded from a handful of donors. TCRdb carries this immuneACCESS record with in-frame sequences only. Its versions omit some clonotypes, under half of them owing to an unresolved V gene in the studies checked, with the rest unexplained. The V and J calls and clone size were taken over from that table, and D and trimming were inferred from the DNA. This sample holds nearly 2 million clones; 85% to 95% were observed only once. The ten most abundant clones make up 0.9% to 1.5% of the sample.

The receptor's source is a man aged 18 to 29 in good health. The sequencing sample was made of naive CD8+ T cells sorted from blood. The sample's cell subset or site label, decoded: CD45RA+CCR7+. This chain is built from TRBV7-9 and TRBJ1-1; TRBD1 is perhaps the D gene, given 5 matching bases. The DNA sequence reads TGTGCCAGCAGCCCGGCAACAGGAGAGAACACTGAAGCTTTCTTT. Translated, it gives CASSPATGENTEAFF.